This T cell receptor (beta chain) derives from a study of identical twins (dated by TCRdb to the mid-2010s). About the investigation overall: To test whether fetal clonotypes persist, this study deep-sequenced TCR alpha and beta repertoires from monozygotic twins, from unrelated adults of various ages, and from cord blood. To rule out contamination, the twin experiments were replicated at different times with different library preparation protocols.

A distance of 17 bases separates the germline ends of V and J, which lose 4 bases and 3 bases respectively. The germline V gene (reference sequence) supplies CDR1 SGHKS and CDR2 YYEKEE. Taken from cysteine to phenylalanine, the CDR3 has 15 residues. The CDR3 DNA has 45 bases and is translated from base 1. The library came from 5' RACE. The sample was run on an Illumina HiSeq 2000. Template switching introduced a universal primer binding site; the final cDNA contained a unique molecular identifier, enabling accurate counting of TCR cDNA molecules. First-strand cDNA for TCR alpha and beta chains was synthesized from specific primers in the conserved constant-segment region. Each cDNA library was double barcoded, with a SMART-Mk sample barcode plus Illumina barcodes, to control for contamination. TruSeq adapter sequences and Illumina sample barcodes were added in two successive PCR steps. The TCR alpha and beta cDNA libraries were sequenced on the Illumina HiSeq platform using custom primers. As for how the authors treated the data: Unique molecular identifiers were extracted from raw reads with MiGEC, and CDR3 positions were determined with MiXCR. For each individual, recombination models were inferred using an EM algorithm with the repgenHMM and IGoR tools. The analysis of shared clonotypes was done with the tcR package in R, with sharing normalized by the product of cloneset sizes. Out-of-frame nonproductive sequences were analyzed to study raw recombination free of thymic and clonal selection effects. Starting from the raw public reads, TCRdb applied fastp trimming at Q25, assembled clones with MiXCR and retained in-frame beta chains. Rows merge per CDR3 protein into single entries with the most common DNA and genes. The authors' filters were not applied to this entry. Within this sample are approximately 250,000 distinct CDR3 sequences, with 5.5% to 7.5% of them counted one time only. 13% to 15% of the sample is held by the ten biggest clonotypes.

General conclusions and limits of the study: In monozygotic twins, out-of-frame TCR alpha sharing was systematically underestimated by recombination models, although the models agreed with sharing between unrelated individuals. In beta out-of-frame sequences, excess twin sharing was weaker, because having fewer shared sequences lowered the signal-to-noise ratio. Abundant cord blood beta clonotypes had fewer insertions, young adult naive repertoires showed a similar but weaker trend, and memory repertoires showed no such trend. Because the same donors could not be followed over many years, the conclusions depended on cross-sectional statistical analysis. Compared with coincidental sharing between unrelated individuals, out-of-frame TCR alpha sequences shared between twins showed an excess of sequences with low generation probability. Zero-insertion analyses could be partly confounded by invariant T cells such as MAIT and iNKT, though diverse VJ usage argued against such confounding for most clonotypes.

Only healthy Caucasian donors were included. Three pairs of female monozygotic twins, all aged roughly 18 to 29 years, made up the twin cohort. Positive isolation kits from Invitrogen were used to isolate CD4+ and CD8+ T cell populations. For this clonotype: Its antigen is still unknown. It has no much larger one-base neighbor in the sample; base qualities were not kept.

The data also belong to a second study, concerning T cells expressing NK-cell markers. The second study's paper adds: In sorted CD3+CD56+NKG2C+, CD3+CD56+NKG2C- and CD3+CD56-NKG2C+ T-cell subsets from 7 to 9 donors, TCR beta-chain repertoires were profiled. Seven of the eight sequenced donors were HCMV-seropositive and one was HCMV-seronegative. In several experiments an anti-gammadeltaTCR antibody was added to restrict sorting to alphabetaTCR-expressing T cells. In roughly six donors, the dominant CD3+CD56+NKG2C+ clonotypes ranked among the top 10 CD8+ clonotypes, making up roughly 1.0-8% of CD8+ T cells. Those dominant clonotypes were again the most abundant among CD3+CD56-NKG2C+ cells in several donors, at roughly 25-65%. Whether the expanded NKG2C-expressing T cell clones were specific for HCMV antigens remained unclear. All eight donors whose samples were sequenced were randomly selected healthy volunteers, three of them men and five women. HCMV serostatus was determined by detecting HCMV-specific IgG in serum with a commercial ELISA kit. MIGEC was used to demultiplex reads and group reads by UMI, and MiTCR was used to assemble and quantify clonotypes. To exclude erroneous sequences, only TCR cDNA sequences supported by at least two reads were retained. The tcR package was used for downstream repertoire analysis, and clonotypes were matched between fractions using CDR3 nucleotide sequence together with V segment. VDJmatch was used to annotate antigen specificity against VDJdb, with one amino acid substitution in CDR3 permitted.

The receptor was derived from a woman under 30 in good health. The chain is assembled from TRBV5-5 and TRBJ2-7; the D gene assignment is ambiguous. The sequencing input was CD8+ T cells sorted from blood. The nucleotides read TGTGCCAGCAGCCCCAGAAGCGAAGTCAACTACGAGCAGTACTTC. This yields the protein CASSPRSEVNYEQYF.